Described below is a single T cell receptor (beta chain) sequence and its context. The antigen is undetermined. The data derive from a study of blood T cells in healthy people across ages. It was with a sample-barcoded 5' primer and a J-beta primer mix that a second PCR of roughly 7 to 12 cycles was run. Every molecule of cDNA carried a tag from a template-switch adaptor with 12 random nucleotides. Each single sample gave us at least 2.5 million CDR3-containing paired-end reads. In TCRdb, the 5' RACE reads were re-called with MiXCR into one record per CDR3 protein. The sample consists of roughly 1,500,000 distinct CDR3 sequences, around 42% of them appearing once. Study-wide points: Expanded clonotype changes were possibly confounded by unknown donor CMV status. The authors considered diversity estimates from one million T cells to be underestimates.

V gave up 4 bases and J gave up 3 bases; unmatched junction bases: 8. The CDR3 is 17 residues long. Germline loops: CDR1 DFQATT, CDR2 SNEGSKA (reference sequence). This sequence joins TRBV20-1 and TRBJ1-6; 11 positions agree with TRBD1. Sequences were obtained from blood. The TCR originated in a woman aged 18 to 35 in good health. The CDR3 spells CSATAGTGGNYNSPLHF. The CDR3 nucleotides are TGCAGTGCTACCGCCGGGACAGGGGGGAACTATAATTCACCCCTCCACTTT.